What follows are 5 T cell receptor beta chains derived from one specimen sequenced in a study of blood T cell repertoires in COVID-19. The method was immunoSEQ multiplex PCR; TCRdb's version includes in-frame clones alone and lacks a portion of them. The repertoire holds 350,000 to 500,000 clones, with around nine tenths as singletons. Sample: PBMCs or T cells enriched from blood (not recorded which). The receptors originated from a woman aged 18-30 years who had been exposed to COVID-19.

The J gene is TRBJ1-5, the V gene TRBV7-2, with TRBD1 matching over 8 bases. The CDR3 consists of 14 residues. Trimming cost V 3 bases and J 4 bases; bases outside gene matches: 2. Germline assignment: CDR1 SGHTA and CDR2 FQGNSA. The CDR3 region is CASSLGQVNQPQHF. CDR3 coding DNA: TGTGCCAGCAGCTTGGGACAGGTGAATCAGCCCCAGCATTTT.

The gene calls are TRBV14 and TRBJ1-1, with TRBD1 matching over 8 bases. Germline V CDR1 and CDR2: SGHDN, FVKESK. The CDR3 contains 14 residues. Losses at the gene ends were 4 bases for V and 11 bases for J; bases not matched to a gene: 12. The chain's CDR3 is CASSPLQGVSWAFF. The CDR3 bases are TGTGCCAGCAGCCCATTACAGGGGGTGAGTTGGGCTTTCTTT.

The J gene is TRBJ1-1, the V gene TRBV6-2 or TRBV6-3; perhaps TRBD1 as D (6 bases). V was shortened by 0 bases and J by 0 bases, with 11 bases between the two germline ends. The CDR3 loop spans 16 amino acids. The V gene's germline CDR1 is MNHEY and CDR2 SVGEGT. The CDR3 DNA reads TGTGCCAGCAGTTACTCGGCGGGGGGCATGAACACTGAAGCTTTCTTT. Protein: CASSYSAGGMNTEAFF.

The V gene is TRBV4-1, the J gene TRBJ1-1; D perhaps matches TRBD1 (5 bases). V was trimmed by 1 base and J by 2 bases, leaving 8 bases between them. This CDR3 has 14 amino acids. Germline V gene lookup returns CDR1 MGHRA and CDR2 YSYEKL. The CDR3 here is CASSQGQGNTEAFF. CDR3 sequence (DNA): TGCGCCAGCAGCCAAGGCCAGGGAAACACTGAAGCTTTCTTT.

This clone has only one observation. The V and J genes are TRBV7-9 and TRBJ1-5; 9 bases map to TRBD1. Germline V lookup: CDR1 SEHNR, CDR2 FQNEAQ (reference sequence). Trimming removed 5 bases from V and 6 bases from J; junction bases left unmatched: 17. This CDR3 has 18 residues. CDR3 in amino acids: CASSGPGQGSLFSQPQHF. CDR3 bases: TGTGCCAGCAGCGGGCCGGGACAGGGTTCGTTGTTTAGTCAGCCCCAGCATTTT.